Presented here are 31 T cell receptor beta chains from one specimen sequenced in a study of T cell repertoires in cytomegalovirus infection. TCRdb analysed the reads with MiXCR anew, one entry per CDR3 protein. This table has just under 300,000 distinct CDR3 sequences, around 9.6% appearing once. The sample consisted of PBMCs. The origin of the receptors is a human donor in good health (CMV status not recorded). Some clones in this sample may be carry-over from other donors' samples.

This clonotype has a count of ten or more. V and J are TRBV20-1 and TRBJ1-1; D perhaps matches TRBD1 (5 bases). The CDR3 runs to 14 residues. The germline V gene encodes CDR1 DFQATT and CDR2 SNEGSKA (reference sequence). V dropped 0 bases and J dropped 4 bases, with 12 bases sitting between them. DNA of the CDR3: TGCAGTGCTAGAGATAAACCGGGGGGCACTGAAGCTTTCTTT. Translated, it gives CSARDKPGGTEAFF.

The table lists this clonotype with many counts. The CDR3 sequence: CSARDLVENEKLFF. CDR3 sequence (DNA): TGCAGTGCTAGAGATCTGGTAGAGAATGAAAAACTGTTTTTT. The chain has TRBV20-1 and TRBJ1-4; no definite D call. The CDR3 extends over 14 amino acids. V was clipped by 0 bases and J by 5 bases, with 10 bases between them. From germline, CDR1 is DFQATT and CDR2 SNEGSKA (reference sequence).

The chain uses TRBV20-1 and TRBJ2-7, with TRBD2 matching 8 bases. The V gene's germline CDR1 is DFQATT and CDR2 SNEGSKA (reference sequence). The CDR3 is made up of 15 amino acids. The V segment lost 3 bases and the J segment 2 bases; nucleotides outside the gene matches: 9. CDR3 DNA: TGCAGTGCTAGGGACCAGCAGCGGGGGCCCTACGAGCAGTACGTC. This gives the protein CSARDQQRGPYEQYV.

This clonotype appeared many times. As DNA, the CDR3 is TGTGCCAGCAGCGGGGACAGGGTTTATCCAGATACGCAGTATTTT. Protein: CASSGDRVYPDTQYF. This chain uses TRBV7-9 with TRBJ2-3, with 9 nucleotides matching TRBD1. CDR3 length: 15 amino acids. V was clipped by 5 bases and J by 4 bases; unmatched bases: 7. Germline V gene sequence: CDR1 SEHNR, CDR2 FQNEAQ (reference sequence).

This clonotype was seen at least ten times. This rearrangement joins TRBV6-2 or TRBV6-3 to TRBJ2-6, with 9 bases fitting TRBD1. The length of the CDR3 is 15 residues. V was pared by 6 bases and J by 6 bases, with 6 bases of the junction left unmatched. Germline V gene data show CDR1 as MNHEY and CDR2 as SVGEGT. CDR3 DNA sequence: TGTGCCAGCAGCCCCAACAGGGGGCAGGCCAACGTCCTGACTTTC. This codes for CASSPNRGQANVLTF.

V usage is TRBV29-1 and J usage is TRBJ1-2; D is unclear. The CDR3 runs 13 residues. With 0 bases removed from V and 4 bases from J, the gap between germline ends came to 9 bases. Germline CDR1 and CDR2: SQVTM and ANQGSEA. This CDR3 is CSVEDRQSYGYTF. CDR3 in DNA: TGCAGCGTTGAAGATCGACAATCCTATGGCTACACCTTC.

This clonotype was detected many times. The chain joins TRBV2 to TRBJ2-5, with 13 bases that match TRBD2. The V gene's germline CDR1 is SNHLY and CDR2 FYNNEI. CDR3 size: 15 residues. The trim removed 4 bases at V and 4 bases at J, leaving 3 bases unmatched. CDR3 in DNA: TGTGCCAGCAGTGTAACTAGCGGGGGGGGAGAGACCCAGTACTTC. Its translation: CASSVTSGGGETQYF.

In its sample, this clonotype was seen many times. The chain couples TRBV27 to TRBJ2-7; D is undetermined. Germline-derived CDR1 and CDR2 are MNHEY and SMNVEV (reference sequence). This CDR3 region has 9 residues. Trimming took off 6 bases at V and 7 bases at J, with 4 bases between the two ends. CDR3 bases: TGTGCCAGCAGAAGGGAGCAGTACGTC. Its translation is CASRREQYV.

This clonotype was seen ten or more times. The CDR3 loop reads CASSLRQIEKLFF. The CDR3 coding sequence is TGTGCCAGCAGCTTACGACAGATTGAAAAACTGTTTTTT. The V gene is TRBV7-9, the J gene TRBJ1-4; weak D call: TRBD1 (5 bases). Per the germline V gene, CDR1 is SEHNR and CDR2 is FQNEAQ (reference sequence). The CDR3 sequence is 13 residues long. The V end lost 2 bases, the J end lost 7 bases, and 8 bases lay between the germline ends.

This clonotype was recorded at least ten times. V usage is TRBV7-2 and J usage is TRBJ1-6, with D unresolved. CDR1 SGHTA and CDR2 FQGNSA come from the germline V gene. The V and J ends lost 6 bases and 9 bases respectively, with 12 bases between them. The CDR3 has 13 amino acids. In nucleotides, the CDR3 is TGTGCCAGCAGTCCCCCAGAGGGTTCACCCCTCCACTTT. This sequence encodes CASSPPEGSPLHF.

This clonotype was recorded at least ten times. The chain employs TRBV7-9 and TRBJ1-1; unclear D gene. CDR3 length equals 13 residues. From germline, CDR1 is SEHNR and CDR2 FQNEAQ (reference sequence). With 2 bases removed from V and 4 bases from J, the gap between germline ends came to 8 bases. CDR3 sequence: CASSLQGITEAFF. Here the CDR3 DNA reads TGTGCCAGCAGCTTACAAGGGATCACTGAAGCTTTCTTT. The full variable domain, rest sourced from reference TRBV7-9 and TRBJ1-1, is DTGVSQNPRHKITKRGQNVTFRCDPISEHNRLYWYRQTLGQGPEFLTYFQNEAQLEKSRLLSDRFSAERPKGSFSTLEIQRTEQGDSAMYLCASSLQGITEAFFGQGTRLTVV.

This clonotype has at least ten counts. This chain joins TRBV2 and TRBJ2-3; TRBD2 agrees at 13 bases. CDR1 and CDR2 (germline): SNHLY, FYNNEI. The CDR3 totals 16 residues. V trimming: 5 bases; J trimming: 6 bases; junction bases outside the gene matches: 8. CDR3 amino acids: CASSSLGLAGMDTQYF. DNA for the CDR3: TGTGCCAGCAGTAGCCTGGGACTAGCGGGGATGGATACGCAGTATTTT.

This clonotype was recorded many times. V is TRBV4-1 and J is TRBJ1-2; D is perhaps TRBD1 (6 bases). The CDR3 runs 16 residues. Germline V CDR1 and CDR2: MGHRA, YSYEKL. V was trimmed by 0 bases and J by 2 bases, leaving 13 bases between them. CDR3 residues: CASSQDFWGGNYGYTF. The CDR3 nucleotides read TGCGCCAGCAGCCAAGATTTTTGGGGGGGCAACTATGGCTACACCTTC.

This clonotype was picked up a small number of times. V usage is TRBV20-1 and J usage is TRBJ2-3, with 7 bases identical to TRBD2. CDR3 length: 15 residues. Germline values: CDR1 DFQATT, CDR2 SNEGSKA (reference sequence). The ends lost 5 bases at V and 2 bases at J; junction bases unmatched: 10. CDR3 region: CSAPRSSGSTDTQYF. Here the CDR3 DNA reads TGCAGTGCTCCCAGGTCTAGCGGATCCACAGATACGCAGTATTTT.

This clonotype has at least ten counts. This chain links TRBV12-3 or TRBV12-4 with TRBJ2-5; 7 positions agree with TRBD1. The junction had 6 bases not matched to a gene; V was cut back by 3 bases and J by 2 bases. The CDR3 runs 15 residues. This CDR3 is CASSLLGTEQETQYF. The CDR3 DNA sequence: TGTGCCAGCAGTTTGCTCGGGACAGAACAAGAGACCCAGTACTTC.

This clonotype was recorded many times. The genes are TRBV2 and TRBJ2-1, with D possibly TRBD1 on 6 matching bases. The CDR3 has 12 residues. Trimming stripped 7 bases from V and 7 bases from J, with 11 bases between. CDR1 is SNHLY and CDR2 is FYNNEI in the germline V gene. The CDR3 loop is CASTSQGNEQFF. In DNA form, the CDR3 reads TGTGCCAGCACCTCTCAGGGGAATGAGCAGTTCTTC.

This clonotype has just one count. A much larger clone differs by one base, so this may be a read error. This chain links TRBV20-1 with TRBJ1-5; no definite D call. Germline CDR1 and CDR2: DFQATT and SNEGSKA (reference sequence). CDR3 length: 14 amino acids. CDR3 nucleotide sequence: TGCAGTGCTAGAGTCAGTAATAGCAATCAGCCCGAGCATTTT. Encoded protein: CSARVSNSNQPEHF.

This clonotype has at least ten counts. This chain's CDR3 is CASSPGQGQNTEAFF. CDR3 sequence (DNA): TGTGCCAGCTCACCAGGGCAGGGGCAGAACACTGAAGCTTTCTTT. This rearrangement joins TRBV18 to TRBJ1-1, with a weak D call TRBD1 (6 bases). In germline, CDR1 is KGHSH, CDR2 LQKENI. CDR3 length: 15 residues. The V and J ends lost 2 bases and 1 base respectively, with 11 bases between them.

This clonotype was detected only a few times. The chain carries TRBV28 and TRBJ1-1; TRBD1 agrees at 7 bases. The germline V gene has CDR1 MDHEN and CDR2 SYDVKM. J lost 1 base, V lost 6 bases, and 8 bases had no gene match. The CDR3 has 15 residues. In DNA, the CDR3 is TGTGCCAGCAGGAGAGGGGGCGTCGCGAACACTGAAGCTTTCTTT. Its translation: CASRRGGVANTEAFF.

This clonotype was found many times. The rearrangement joins TRBV7-2 to TRBJ1-1; 7 bases agree with TRBD1. Germline loops: CDR1 SGHTA, CDR2 FQGNSA. CDR3 length: 19 residues. The trim removed 4 bases at V and 0 bases at J, leaving 17 bases unmatched. Here the CDR3 DNA reads TGTGCCAGCAGCTCCGAATTAGGTGGGAACAGGGGCGTGAACACTGAAGCTTTCTTT. Protein sequence: CASSSELGGNRGVNTEAFF.

This clonotype was detected ten times or more. V and J are TRBV6-4 and TRBJ2-7; 9 nucleotides agree with TRBD1. There are 15 residues in the CDR3. Per the germline V gene, CDR1 is MRHNA and CDR2 is SNTAGT. V shed 0 bases and J 5 bases; nucleotides not matched to a gene: 5. The CDR3 reads CASSDSRQGVHEQYV. The CDR3 DNA reads TGTGCCAGCAGTGACTCAAGACAGGGGGTCCACGAGCAGTACGTC.

This clonotype was detected ten times or more. V and J are TRBV20-1 and TRBJ1-2; D is unclear. V was trimmed by 5 bases and J by 1 base, leaving 23 bases between them. Germline CDR1 and CDR2: DFQATT and SNEGSKA (reference sequence). CDR3 length: 17 residues. The CDR3 loop is CSAAASGIPLRNYGYTF. The CDR3 DNA reads as TGCAGTGCTGCAGCATCAGGCATCCCGCTTCGTAACTATGGCTACACCTTC.

Only a few counts were recorded for this clonotype. The chain combines TRBV20-1 with TRBJ2-1; 7 bases are shared with TRBD1. Germline V CDR1 and CDR2: DFQATT, SNEGSKA (reference sequence). With 3 bases clipped from V and 1 base from J, the junction kept 12 bases outside the gene matches. The CDR3 contains 17 residues. The CDR3, as DNA: TGCAGTGCTAGTGGACAGGAGAAGGTTAGGTCCTACAATGAGCAGTTCTTC. It specifies CSASGQEKVRSYNEQFF.

This clonotype was counted at least ten times. CDR3 DNA sequence: TGTGCCAGCAGCTCCTCTAATGGCTTGAACACTGAAGCTTTCTTT. It encodes CASSSSNGLNTEAFF. The chain uses TRBV7-2 and TRBJ1-1; D is unresolved. There are 15 residues in the CDR3. V was cut by 4 bases and J by 0 bases, with 12 bases left in between. The germline CDR1 and CDR2 sequences are SGHTA and FQGNSA.

V is TRBV25-1 and J is TRBJ2-1, with TRBD1 matching over 10 bases. J lost 6 bases, V lost 4 bases, and 9 bases had no gene match. The germline CDR1 and CDR2 sequences are MGHDK and SYGVNS. The CDR3 has 16 amino acids. CDR3 nucleotides: TGTGCCAGCAGTGCCAGACAGGGGGCTGGGGGCAATGAGCAGTTCTTC. Amino acids: CASSARQGAGGNEQFF.

This clonotype was observed many times. CDR3 coding DNA: TGCGCCAGCAGCCAAGGTACTGGGCCCCAGCATTTT. As protein: CASSQGTGPQHF. This rearrangement joins TRBV4-1 to TRBJ1-5; D gene unclear. Trimming pared 1 base from V and 9 bases from J, leaving 7 bases between. The V gene's germline CDR1 is MGHRA and CDR2 YSYEKL. The CDR3 is 12 residues long.

This clonotype was seen a handful of times. The rearrangement uses TRBV20-1 and TRBJ2-7; unclear D gene. CDR3 size: 15 residues. V lost 0 bases to trimming and J lost 3 bases, with 15 bases between them. Germline V gene sequence: CDR1 DFQATT, CDR2 SNEGSKA (reference sequence). CDR3 amino acids: CSARDLLTDGYEQYF. CDR3 in DNA: TGCAGTGCTAGAGATCTCCTGACCGACGGCTACGAGCAGTACTTC.

This clonotype has a handful of counts. The rearrangement uses TRBV20-1 and TRBJ2-7, with a possible D match to TRBD2 (5 bases). Trimming pared 1 base from V and 0 bases from J, leaving 22 bases between. The CDR3 runs to 18 residues. CDR1 is DFQATT, CDR2 SNEGSKA, per germline (reference sequence). In nucleotides, the CDR3 is TGCAGTGCTAGAGCCCCGCTGGGCGGACTGGCCAGCTCCTACGAGCAGTACGTC. This sequence encodes CSARAPLGGLASSYEQYV.

This sequence joins TRBV5-1 and TRBJ1-1; no clear D gene. CDR3 length: 16 residues. V lost 0 bases and J lost 0, with 12 bases in between. Germline V gene lookup returns CDR1 SGHRS and CDR2 YFSETQ. The CDR3 sequence is CASSLAGRNMNTEAFF. DNA of the CDR3: TGCGCCAGCAGCTTGGCCGGAAGGAATATGAACACTGAAGCTTTCTTT.

This clonotype has ten or more counts. The CDR3 reads CASSLGVTDTQYF. CDR3 nucleotide sequence: TGTGCCAGCAGCTTAGGGGTCACAGATACGCAGTATTTT. The chain joins TRBV7-8 to TRBJ2-3, with no clear D. The CDR3 spans 13 residues. Between the trimmed V and J ends, which lost 1 base and 2 bases, there was a span of 4 bases. Germline assignment: CDR1 SGHVS and CDR2 FQNEAQ.

This clonotype was seen at least ten times. V usage is TRBV28 and J usage is TRBJ1-5; TRBD1 might be the D (6 bases). With 5 bases removed from V and 4 bases from J, the gap between germline ends came to 15 bases. The length of the CDR3 is 15 residues. In germline, CDR1 is MDHEN, CDR2 SYDVKM. The CDR3 sequence is CASSPGQNYNQPQHF. CDR3 in DNA: TGTGCCAGCAGTCCCGGACAGAATTATAATCAGCCCCAGCATTTT.